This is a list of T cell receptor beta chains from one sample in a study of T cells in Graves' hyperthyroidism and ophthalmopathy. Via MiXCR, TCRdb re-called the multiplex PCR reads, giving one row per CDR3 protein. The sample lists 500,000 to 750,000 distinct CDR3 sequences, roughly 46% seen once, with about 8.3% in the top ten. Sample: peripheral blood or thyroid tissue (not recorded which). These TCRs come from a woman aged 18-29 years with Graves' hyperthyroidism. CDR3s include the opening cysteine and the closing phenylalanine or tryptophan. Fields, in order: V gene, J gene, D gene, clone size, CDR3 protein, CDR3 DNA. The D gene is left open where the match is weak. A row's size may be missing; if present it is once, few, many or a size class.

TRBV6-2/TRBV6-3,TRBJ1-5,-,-,CASKPLLSLLTPDQPQHF,TGTGCCAGCAAGCCCCTGCTCTCTCTCCTAACCCCCGATCAGCCCCAGCATTTT
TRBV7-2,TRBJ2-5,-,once,CASSLAGHPWEETQYF,TGTGCCAGCAGCTTAGCGGGACACCCGTGGGAAGAGACCCAGTACTTC
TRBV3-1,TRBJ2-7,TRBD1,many,CASSPWTGGEYEQYF,TGTGCCAGCAGCCCCTGGACAGGGGGCGAGTACGAGCAGTACTTC
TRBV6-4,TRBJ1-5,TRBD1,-,CASSDPAGQGAEEPQHF,TGTGCCAGCAGTGACCCCGCGGGACAGGGGGCCGAGGAGCCCCAGCATTTT
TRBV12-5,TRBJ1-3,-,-,CASGIPATGWFSGNTIYF,TGTGCTAGTGGTATACCGGCGACGGGCTGGTTCTCTGGAAACACCATATATTTT
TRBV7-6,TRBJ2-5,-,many,CASSAGQTQYF,TGTGCCAGCAGCGCCGGGCAGACCCAGTACTTC
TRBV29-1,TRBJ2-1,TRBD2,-,CSVVYSGSLGEQFF,TGCAGCGTTGTGTATAGCGGGAGTCTTGGGGAGCAGTTCTTC
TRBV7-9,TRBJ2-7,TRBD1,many,CASSLVGRTGQIDEQYF,TGTGCCAGCAGCTTAGTGGGACGGACAGGGCAAATCGACGAGCAGTACTTC
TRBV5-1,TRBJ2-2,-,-,CASIRDDTGELFF,TGCGCCAGCATACGGGACGACACCGGGGAGCTGTTTTTT
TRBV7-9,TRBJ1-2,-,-,CASSPLEDGGYTF,TGTGCCAGCAGCCCGTTAGAGGACGGGGGCTACACCTTC
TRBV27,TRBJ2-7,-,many,CASSNGDYEQYF,TGTGCCAGCAGTAACGGCGACTACGAGCAGTACTTC
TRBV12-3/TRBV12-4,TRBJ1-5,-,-,CASSRGRELQPQHF,TGTGCCAGCAGCAGGGGCAGGGAACTTCAGCCCCAGCATTTT
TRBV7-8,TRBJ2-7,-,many,CASSLERGAEQYF,TGTGCCAGCAGCTTAGAAAGGGGTGCCGAGCAGTACTTC
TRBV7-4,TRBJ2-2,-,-,CASSLQILLGELFF,TGTGCCAGCAGCTTACAGATCTTACTAGGGGAGCTGTTTTTT
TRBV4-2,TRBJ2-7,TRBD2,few,CASSSRLAGEAYEQYF,TGTGCCAGCAGCTCACGACTAGCGGGAGAGGCCTACGAGCAGTACTTC
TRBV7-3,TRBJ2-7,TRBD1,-,CASSPQGTGNYEQYF,TGTGCCAGCAGCCCTCAGGGGACAGGAAACTACGAGCAGTACTTC
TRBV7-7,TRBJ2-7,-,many,CASSPLRDSHEQYF,TGTGCCAGCAGCCCCCTTCGAGACAGCCACGAGCAGTACTTC
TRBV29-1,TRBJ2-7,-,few,CSVEDKYSYEQYF,TGCAGCGTTGAGGACAAGTACTCCTACGAGCAGTACTTC
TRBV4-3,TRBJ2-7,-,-,CASSAGRGFLYEQYF,TGCGCCAGCAGCGCGGGAAGAGGGTTTCTCTACGAGCAGTACTTC
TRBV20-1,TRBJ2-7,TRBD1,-,CSARAFGTGAENTGEQYF,TGCAGTGCTAGAGCCTTCGGGACAGGGGCTGAGAACACCGGGGAGCAGTACTTC
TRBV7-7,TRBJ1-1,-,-,CASSQSLGREAFF,TGTGCCAGCAGCCAGAGTTTGGGGAGGGAAGCTTTCTTT
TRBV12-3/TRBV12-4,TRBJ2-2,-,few,CASSSLGHYTGELFF,TGTGCCAGCAGTTCCTTGGGACATTACACCGGGGAGCTGTTTTTT
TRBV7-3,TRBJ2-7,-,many,CASSLGQRSEQYF,TGTGCCAGCAGTTTAGGGCAGCGGAGCGAGCAGTACTTC
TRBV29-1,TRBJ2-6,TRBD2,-,CSVEVAGGGVGTEAF,TGCAGCGTTGAAGTCGCGGGAGGAGGGGTCGGCACTGAAGCTTTC
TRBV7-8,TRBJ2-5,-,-,CASSLRRDREAQYF,TGTGCCAGCAGCTTACGTCGTGACAGGGAGGCCCAGTACTTC
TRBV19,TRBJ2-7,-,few,CASSIAGPSYEQYF,TGTGCCAGTAGTATAGCGGGACCGTCCTACGAGCAGTACTTC
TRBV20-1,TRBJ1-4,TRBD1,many,CSAPGTGGAGEKLFF,TGCAGTGCGCCCGGGACAGGGGGCGCGGGTGAAAAACTGTTTTTT
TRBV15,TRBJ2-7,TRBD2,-,CATSRAAGTSVIEQYF,TGTGCCACCAGCAGAGCGGCCGGGACTAGCGTGATTGAGCAGTACTTC
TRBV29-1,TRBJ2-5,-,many,CSVLTAQETQYF,TGCAGCGTTCTGACGGCCCAAGAGACCCAGTACTTC
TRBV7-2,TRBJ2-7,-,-,CASLLDTNSYEQYF,TGTGCCAGCCTTCTGGACACGAACTCCTACGAGCAGTACTTC
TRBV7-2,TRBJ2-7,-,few,CASSLATGPQYEQYF,TGTGCCAGCAGCTTAGCCACGGGACCCCAGTACGAGCAGTACTTC
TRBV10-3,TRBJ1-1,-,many,CAISENAGLSRDGFF,TGTGCCATCAGTGAAAATGCAGGTCTCTCTCGTGACGGTTTCTTT
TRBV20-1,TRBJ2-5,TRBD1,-,CSARRDSLAETQYF,TGCAGTGCTCGCCGGGACAGTCTTGCCGAGACCCAGTACTTC
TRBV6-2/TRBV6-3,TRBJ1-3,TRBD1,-,CASSRDSSGNTMYF,TGTGCCAGCAGCAGGGACAGCTCTGGAAACACCATGTATTTT
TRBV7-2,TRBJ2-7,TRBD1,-,CASSFQGAEQYF,TGTGCCAGCAGCTTCCAGGGGGCCGAGCAGTACTTC
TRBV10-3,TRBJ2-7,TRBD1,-,CAITDRGDEQYF,TGTGCCATCACGGACAGGGGGGACGAGCAGTACTTC
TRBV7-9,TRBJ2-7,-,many,CASSFPVLDKRYEQYF,TGTGCCAGCAGCTTTCCAGTGCTGGACAAGCGCTACGAGCAGTACTTC
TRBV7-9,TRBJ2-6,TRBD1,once,CASSLAGQASGANVLTF,TGTGCCAGCAGCTTAGCCGGACAGGCCTCTGGGGCCAACGTCCTGACTTTC
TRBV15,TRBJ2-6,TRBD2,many,CATSSEGGRAGANVLTF,TGTGCCACCAGCTCAGAGGGAGGGAGAGCGGGGGCCAACGTCCTGACTTTC
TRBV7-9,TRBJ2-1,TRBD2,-,CASSLGALAGNGDEQFF,TGTGCCAGCAGCTTAGGGGCTCTAGCGGGAAACGGCGATGAGCAGTTCTTC
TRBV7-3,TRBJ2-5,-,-,CASSLSRGASTDTQYF,TGTGCCAGCAGTCTAAGCAGGGGGGCTAGCACAGATACGCAGTACTTC
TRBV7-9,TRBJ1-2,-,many,CASSLEGSLGYTF,TGTGCCAGCAGCTTAGAGGGATCCCTGGGCTACACCTTC
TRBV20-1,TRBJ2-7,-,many,CSARPGIGYEQYF,TGCAGTGCTAGACCGGGAATAGGGTACGAGCAGTACTTC
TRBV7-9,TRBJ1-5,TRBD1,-,CASSPRDRVRSNQPQHF,TGTGCCAGCAGTCCCCGGGACAGGGTTCGGAGCAATCAGCCCCAGCATTTT
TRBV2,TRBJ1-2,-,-,CASTGQPSNYGYTF,TGTGCTAGCACCGGACAGCCTTCTAACTATGGCTACACCTTC
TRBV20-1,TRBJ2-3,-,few,CSARDSDSPSTDTQYF,TGCAGTGCTAGAGATTCGGACAGTCCTAGCACAGATACGCAGTATTTT